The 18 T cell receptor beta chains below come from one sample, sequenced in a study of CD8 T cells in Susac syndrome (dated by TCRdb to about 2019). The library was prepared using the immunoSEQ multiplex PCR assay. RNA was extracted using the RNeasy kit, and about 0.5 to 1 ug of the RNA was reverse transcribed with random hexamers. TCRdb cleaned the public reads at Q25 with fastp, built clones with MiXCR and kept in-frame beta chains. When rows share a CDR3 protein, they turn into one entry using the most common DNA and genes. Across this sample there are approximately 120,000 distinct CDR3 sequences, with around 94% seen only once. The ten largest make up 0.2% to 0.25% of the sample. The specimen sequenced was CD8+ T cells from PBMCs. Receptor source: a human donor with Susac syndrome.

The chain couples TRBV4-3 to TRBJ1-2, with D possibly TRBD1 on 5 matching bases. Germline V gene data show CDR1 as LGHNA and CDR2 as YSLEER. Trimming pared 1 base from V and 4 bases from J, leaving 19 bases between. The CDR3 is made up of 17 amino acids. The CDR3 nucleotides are TGCGCCAGCAGCCAAGCCTACACTTCCGGGACCCGCTATGGCTACACCTTC. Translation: CASSQAYTSGTRYGYTF.

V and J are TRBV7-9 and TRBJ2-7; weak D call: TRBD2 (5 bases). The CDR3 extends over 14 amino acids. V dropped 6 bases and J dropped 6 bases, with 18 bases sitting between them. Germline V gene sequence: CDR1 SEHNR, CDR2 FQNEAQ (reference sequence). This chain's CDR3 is CASSHSRTVGEQYF. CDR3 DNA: TGTGCCAGCAGTCACTCGAGGACTGTAGGCGAGCAGTACTTC.

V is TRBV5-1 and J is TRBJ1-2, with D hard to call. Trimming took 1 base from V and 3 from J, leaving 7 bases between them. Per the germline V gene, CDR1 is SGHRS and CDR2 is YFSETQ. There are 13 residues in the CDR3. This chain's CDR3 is CASSLWPDYGYTF. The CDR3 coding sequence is TGCGCCAGCAGCTTGTGGCCGGACTATGGCTACACCTTC.

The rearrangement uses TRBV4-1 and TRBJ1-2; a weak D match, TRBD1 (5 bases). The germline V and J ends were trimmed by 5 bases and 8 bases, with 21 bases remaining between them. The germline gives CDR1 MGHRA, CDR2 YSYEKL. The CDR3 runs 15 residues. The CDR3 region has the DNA TGCGCCAGCAGCGATGGGTCTGGGACCCCCCGGGGCTACACCTTC. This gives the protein CASSDGSGTPRGYTF.

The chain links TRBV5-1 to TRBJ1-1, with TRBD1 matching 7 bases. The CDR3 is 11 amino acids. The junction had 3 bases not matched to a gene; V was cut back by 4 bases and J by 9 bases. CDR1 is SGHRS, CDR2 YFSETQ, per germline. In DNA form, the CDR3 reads TGCGCCAGCAGCCAGGGACAGAAAGCTTTCTTT. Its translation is CASSQGQKAFF.

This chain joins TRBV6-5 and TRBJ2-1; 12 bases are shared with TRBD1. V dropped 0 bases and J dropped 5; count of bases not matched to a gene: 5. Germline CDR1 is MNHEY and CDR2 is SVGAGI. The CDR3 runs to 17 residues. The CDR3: CASSYSSGDRGHNEQFF. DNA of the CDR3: TGTGCCAGCAGTTACTCGAGCGGGGACAGGGGGCACAATGAGCAGTTCTTC.

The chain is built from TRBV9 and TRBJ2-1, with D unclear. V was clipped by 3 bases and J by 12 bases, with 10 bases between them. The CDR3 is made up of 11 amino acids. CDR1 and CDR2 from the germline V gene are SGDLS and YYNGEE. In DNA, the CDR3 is TGTGCCAGCAGCGATGGACCCCGGCAGTTCTTC. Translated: CASSDGPRQFF.

DNA for the CDR3: TGCAGTGTCACCCCCCGGTCGTCCTCGATAGCCCAAGAGACCCAGTACTTC. This translates into CSVTPRSSSIAQETQYF. This sequence joins TRBV20-1 and TRBJ2-5; no reliable D call. V was shortened by 7 bases and J by 1 base, with 25 bases between the two germline ends. Germline V gene data show CDR1 as DFQATT and CDR2 as SNEGSKA (reference sequence). CDR3 size: 17 residues.

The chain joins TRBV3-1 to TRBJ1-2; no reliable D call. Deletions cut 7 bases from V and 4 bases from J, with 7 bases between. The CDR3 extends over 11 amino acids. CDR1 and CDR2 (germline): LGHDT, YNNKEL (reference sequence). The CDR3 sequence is CASISSYGYTF. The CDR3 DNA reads TGTGCCAGCATTTCTAGCTATGGCTACACCTTC.

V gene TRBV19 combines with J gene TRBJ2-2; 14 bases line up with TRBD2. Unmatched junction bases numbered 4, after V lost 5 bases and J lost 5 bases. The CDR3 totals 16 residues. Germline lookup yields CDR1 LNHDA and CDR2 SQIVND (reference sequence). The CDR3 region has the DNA TGTGCCAGTAGTCCGGGACTAGCGGGAGATACCGGGGAGCTGTTTTTT. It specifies CASSPGLAGDTGELFF.

CDR3 protein: CASSFLGGSYNEQFF. CDR3 bases: TGTGCCAGCAGCTTCCTCGGGGGAAGCTACAATGAGCAGTTCTTC. The chain is built from TRBV5-6 and TRBJ2-1; D might be TRBD2 (6 bases). V was pared by 2 bases and J by 3 bases, with 12 bases between. The CDR3 consists of 15 residues. Germline CDR1 reads SGHDT; CDR2 reads YYEEEE.

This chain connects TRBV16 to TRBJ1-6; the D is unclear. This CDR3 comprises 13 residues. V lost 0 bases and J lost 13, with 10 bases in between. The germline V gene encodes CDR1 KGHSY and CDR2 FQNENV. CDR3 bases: TGTGCCAGCAGCCAATCTTTCTTTCCTCCCCTCCACTTT. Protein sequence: CASSQSFFPPLHF.

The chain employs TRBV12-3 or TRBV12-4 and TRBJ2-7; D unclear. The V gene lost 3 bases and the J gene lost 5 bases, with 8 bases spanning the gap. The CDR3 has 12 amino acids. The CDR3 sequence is CASSLSENEQYF. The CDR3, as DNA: TGTGCCAGCAGTTTGTCCGAGAACGAGCAGTACTTC.

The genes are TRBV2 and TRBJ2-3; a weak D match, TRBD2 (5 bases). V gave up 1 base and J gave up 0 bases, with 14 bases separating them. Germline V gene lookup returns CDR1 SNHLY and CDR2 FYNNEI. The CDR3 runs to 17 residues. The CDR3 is CASSEDATTLSTDTQYF. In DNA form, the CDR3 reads TGTGCCAGCAGTGAAGATGCGACTACCCTTAGCACAGATACGCAGTATTTT.

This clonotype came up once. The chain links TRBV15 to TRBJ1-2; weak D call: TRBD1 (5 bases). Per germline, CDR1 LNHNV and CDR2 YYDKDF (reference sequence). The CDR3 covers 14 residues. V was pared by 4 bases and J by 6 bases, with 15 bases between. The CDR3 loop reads CATSTIGAEDGYTF. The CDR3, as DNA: TGTGCCACCAGCACCATAGGGGCGGAGGATGGCTACACCTTC.

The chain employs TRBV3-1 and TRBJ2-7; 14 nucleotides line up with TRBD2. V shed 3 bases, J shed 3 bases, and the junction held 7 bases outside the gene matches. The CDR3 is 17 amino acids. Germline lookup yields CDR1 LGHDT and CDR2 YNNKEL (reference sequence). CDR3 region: CASSHGTSGRRDYEQYF. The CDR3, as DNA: TGTGCCAGCAGCCATGGGACTAGCGGGAGAAGGGACTACGAGCAGTACTTC.

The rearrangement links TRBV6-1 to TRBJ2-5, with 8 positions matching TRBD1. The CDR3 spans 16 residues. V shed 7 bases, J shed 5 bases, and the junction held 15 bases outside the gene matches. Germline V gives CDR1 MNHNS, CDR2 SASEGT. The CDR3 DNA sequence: TGTGCCAGCACCCTCGAGGGACAGGAGGGTTGGGAGACCCAGTACTTC. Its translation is CASTLEGQEGWETQYF.

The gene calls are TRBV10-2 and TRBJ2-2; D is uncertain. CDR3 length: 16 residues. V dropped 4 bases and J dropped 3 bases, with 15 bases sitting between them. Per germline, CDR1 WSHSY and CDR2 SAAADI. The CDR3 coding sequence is TGCGCCAGCAGTGTAATCCAGCCATCGTACACCGGGGAGCTGTTTTTT. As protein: CASSVIQPSYTGELFF.